This TCR beta chain was sequenced during a study of blood T cell repertoires in COVID-19 (dated by TCRdb to the early 2020s). Background for the entire study: Samples from collaborators originated in the United States, Italy and Spain and spanned both the acute and convalescent phases of COVID-19. The material from the prospective study consisted of cDNA or gDNA derived from T cells, B-cell-depleted T cells, or PBMCs. The dataset comprised deeply sampled blood TCRbeta repertoires from subjects exposed to, actively infected with, or recovered from COVID-19. The repertoires were released in a freely available public database meant as a resource for research on the immune response to SARS-CoV-2. The samples were drawn from two sources: the first 160 participants of the ongoing ImmuneRACE study, and over 1,000 subjects contributed by 6 global collaborators. Sample metadata almost always included a de-identified subject ID, COVID-19 status, age in years and sex. Where HLA class I and class II types were available, the types were taken from metadata supplied by the sample provider, not from assay-based typing. Findings and caveats that apply to the study as a whole: How much clinical and demographic metadata was included differed by source and by participant, and the metadata was provided uncurated.

With respect to this clone: The antigen this receptor binds is unknown. Base quality data are lacking; no much larger clone is found one base away.

Each collaborating institution followed its own protocols to collect whole blood in K2EDTA tubes. Collaborator samples were shipped for TCRbeta analysis as frozen whole blood, isolated PBMCs, or DNA extracted from either sample type. V trim: 2 bases; J trim: 6 bases; unmatched bases: 3. The CDR3 spans 13 residues, from the cysteine through the phenylalanine. The retained sequence is limited to the CDR3, 39 bases, with the frame set at the first base. The germline V gene specifies SNHLY as CDR1 and FYNNEI as CDR2. The immunoSEQ Assay, a bias-controlled multiplex PCR, was used to amplify TCRbeta CDR3 regions from genomic DNA. Under the source paper's analysis protocol: Within the assay, amplification of reference gene primers was used to estimate how many nucleated cells each sample contained. To quantify the absolute abundance of each unique TCRbeta CDR3 rearrangement, sequence reads were collapsed and filtered. For each sample, productive Simpson clonality was calculated by taking the square root of Simpson's diversity index across productive rearrangements. TCRdb carries this immuneACCESS record with in-frame sequences only. Its versions omit some clonotypes, under half of them owing to an unresolved V gene in the studies checked, with the rest unexplained. V and J calls and clone size come straight from that table; D and trimming were deduced from the DNA. The sample records about 120,000 clones, approximately 82% of which are singletons. The ten largest clones take up approximately 7% of the sample.

This receptor was identified in a man in his 70s with active or convalescent COVID-19. Recombination connected TRBV2 to TRBJ1-2; TRBD1 aligns with 7 central bases. Specimen: peripheral blood. The sequence in DNA is TGTGCCAGCAGTGAAAACAGGGGAGATGGCTACACCTTC. The encoded protein is CASSENRGDGYTF.